This T cell receptor (beta chain) stems from a study of chemoradiotherapy in HPV16-positive cancers. Overall study: Functional T-cell assays on two HPV16-positive patients' cells defined candidate HPV-specific clones and common TCR motifs.

Sequencing was performed with immunoSEQ multiplex PCR; in TCRdb, only in-frame clones are kept and a portion is missing. The table shows approximately 30,000 clones, with approximately 90% occurring only once. Findings of the study overall: Candidate HPV-specific clones and E7-related TCR motifs grew in tumor during treatment. For HPV16-positive patients, expanding HPV-responsive T cells associated with longer recurrence-free survival. Only a couple of HPV16-positive patients supplied the functional HPV-specificity definition.

This clone has only one observation. Antigen unknown. This CDR3 contains 13 residues. Germline values: CDR1 SGHAT, CDR2 FQNNGV. Trimming removed 4 bases from V and 3 bases from J, with 10 bases in between. The chain uses TRBV11-2 and TRBJ2-7; D remains ambiguous. The sequences come from blood, collected from a patient who underwent chemoradiotherapy. The receptor was isolated from a human donor with HPV-associated anogenital cancer. CDR3 DNA: TGTGCCAGCAGCTCCGGCACCCTCTACGAGCAGTACTTC. This codes for CASSSGTLYEQYF.